This T cell receptor (beta chain) was retrieved from a study of cytomegalovirus exposure and HLA in healthy donors. Study outcomes and limitations: Rare sequences made up most TCRs, while some public TCRs were found in many donors. Reported performance of the classifier showed diagnosis of cytomegalovirus status with high specificity and sensitivity.

CDR1 is SNHLY, CDR2 FYNNEI, per germline. This CDR3 region has 14 residues. The J segment lost 2 bases and the V segment lost 7 bases, leaving 6 bases of the junction unmatched. Clones were read by immunoSEQ multiplex PCR, and TCRdb kept only the in-frame ones, dropping some. The sample includes some 250,000 clones, roughly 86% seen only once; the top ten take over 0.95%. A note on this clone: What it recognizes is unknown.

This receptor was obtained from a woman aged 30 to 39 in good health and CMV-seropositive. The gene calls are TRBV2 and TRBJ2-5; 8 bases map to TRBD2. The specimen was PBMCs. The CDR3 coding sequence is TGTGCCAGCAACAGACTAGCGAATCAAGAGACCCAGTACTTC. Translating it yields CASNRLANQETQYF.